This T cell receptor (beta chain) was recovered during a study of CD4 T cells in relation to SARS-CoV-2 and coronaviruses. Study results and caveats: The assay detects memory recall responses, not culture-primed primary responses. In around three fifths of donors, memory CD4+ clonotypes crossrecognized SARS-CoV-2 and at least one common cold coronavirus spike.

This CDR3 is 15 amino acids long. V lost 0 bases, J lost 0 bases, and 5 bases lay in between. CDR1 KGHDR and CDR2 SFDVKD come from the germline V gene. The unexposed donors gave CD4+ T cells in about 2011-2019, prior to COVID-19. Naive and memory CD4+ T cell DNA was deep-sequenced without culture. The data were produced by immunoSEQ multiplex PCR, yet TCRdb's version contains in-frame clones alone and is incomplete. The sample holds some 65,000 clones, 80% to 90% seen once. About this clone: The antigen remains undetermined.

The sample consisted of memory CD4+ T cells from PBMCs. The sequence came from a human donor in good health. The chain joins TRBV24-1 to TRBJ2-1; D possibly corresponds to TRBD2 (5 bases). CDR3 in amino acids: CATSDLGSSYNEQFF. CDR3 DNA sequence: TGTGCCACCAGTGATTTGGGGAGCTCCTACAATGAGCAGTTCTTC.